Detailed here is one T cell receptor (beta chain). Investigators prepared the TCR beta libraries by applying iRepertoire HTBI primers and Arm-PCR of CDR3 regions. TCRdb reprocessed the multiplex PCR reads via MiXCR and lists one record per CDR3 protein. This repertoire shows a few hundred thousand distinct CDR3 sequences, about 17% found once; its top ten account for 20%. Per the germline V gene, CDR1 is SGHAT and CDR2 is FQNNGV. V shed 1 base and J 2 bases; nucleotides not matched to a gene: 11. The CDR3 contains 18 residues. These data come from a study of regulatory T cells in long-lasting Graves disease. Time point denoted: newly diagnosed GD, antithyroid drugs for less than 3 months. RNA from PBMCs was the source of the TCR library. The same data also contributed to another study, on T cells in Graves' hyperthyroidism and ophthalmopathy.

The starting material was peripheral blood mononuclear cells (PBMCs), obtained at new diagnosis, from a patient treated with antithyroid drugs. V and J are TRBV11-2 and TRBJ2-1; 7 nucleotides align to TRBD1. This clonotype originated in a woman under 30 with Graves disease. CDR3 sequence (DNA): TGTGCCAGCAGCTTAGTCCAACCGGGACAGCCAGCCTACAATGAGCAGTTCTTC. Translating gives CASSLVQPGQPAYNEQFF.